This passage covers 13 T cell receptor beta chains from one sample sequenced in a study of metastatic and nonmetastatic thyroid tumors. TCRdb recomputed clones from the PCR reads via MiXCR. The table lists 30,000 to 35,000 clones, about a fifth of them singletons, with around 3% in the top ten. No patient received treatment before thyroid surgery. Sequencing was performed on tumor tissue. Every receptor here comes from a male donor with papillary thyroid cancer or a benign thyroid nodule (not recorded which). Some clones in this sample may be carry-over from other donors' samples.

The CDR3 DNA reads as TGTGCCAGCAGCTGGGGGAGGACAGGGGGAAATCAGCCCCAGCATTTT. Translated: CASSWGRTGGNQPQHF. The gene calls are TRBV28 and TRBJ1-5, with TRBD1 matching 10 bases. The trim removed 6 bases at V and 4 bases at J, leaving 9 bases unmatched. CDR3 length: 16 residues. Germline CDR1 reads MDHEN; CDR2 reads SYDVKM. Drawing the rest from reference TRBV28 and TRBJ1-5, the complete variable domain is DVKVTQSSRYLVKRTGEKVFLECVQDMDHENMFWYRQDPGLGLRLIYFSYDVKMKEKGDIPEGYSVSREKKERFSLILESASTNQTSMYLCASSWGRTGGNQPQHFGDGTRLSIL.

The J gene is TRBJ1-5, the V gene TRBV10-3; 11 nucleotides align to TRBD1. CDR1 and CDR2 from the germline V gene are ENHRY and SYGVKD. There are 14 residues in the CDR3. The ends lost 6 bases at V and 4 bases at J; junction bases unmatched: 2. In DNA, the CDR3 is TGTGCCATCAGGGGACAGGGGGGTAATCAGCCCCAGCATTTT. Translation gives CAIRGQGGNQPQHF.

This clone was seen a handful of times. A much more abundant neighbour one base away suggests this may be a read error. CDR3 DNA: TGTGCCAGTAGTATAGGGGGACACCTCCAGTACTTC. This encodes CASSIGGHLQYF. The rearrangement links TRBV19 to TRBJ2-7; perhaps TRBD1 as D (6 bases). V was clipped by 1 base and J by 10 bases, with 11 bases between them. This CDR3 has 12 amino acids. The germline V gene has CDR1 LNHDA and CDR2 SQIVND (reference sequence).

The sample holds many counts of this clone. The chain links TRBV12-3 or TRBV12-4 to TRBJ1-1, with a possible D match to TRBD1 (6 bases). The CDR3 runs 15 residues. V lost 1 base, J lost 3 bases, and 12 bases lay in between. The CDR3 loop reads CASSLVQGLDTEAFF. In DNA form, the CDR3 reads TGTGCCAGCAGTTTAGTGCAGGGGTTGGACACTGAAGCTTTCTTT.

This chain joins TRBV25-1 and TRBJ1-1, with unresolved D. The CDR3 runs to 15 residues. The germline CDR1 and CDR2 sequences are MGHDK and SYGVNS. With 7 bases removed from V and 1 base from J, the gap between germline ends came to 16 bases. As DNA, the CDR3 is TGTGCCAGCATCCCCTCGGTCAGGTGGAACACTGAAGCTTTCTTT. Translating it yields CASIPSVRWNTEAFF.

This clone was observed a handful of times. A much larger clone sits a single nucleotide away, making a read error possible. This sample also contains other DNA sequences that code for the same CDR3. CDR3 sequence (DNA): TGCAGTGCTAGGGATCAGAGGAACCCCCCCTACGAGCAGTACTTC. This sequence encodes CSARDQRNPPYEQYF. This rearrangement joins TRBV20-1 to TRBJ2-7; no clear D gene. This CDR3 spans 15 amino acids. V gave up 3 bases and J gave up 2 bases, with 17 bases separating them. Germline V gene sequence: CDR1 DFQATT, CDR2 SNEGSKA (reference sequence).

This clone was picked up many times. The chain recombines TRBV30 with TRBJ2-1; no definite D call. This CDR3 comprises 11 residues. Germline CDR1 and CDR2: GTSNPN and SVGIG (reference sequence). Trimming shortened V by 0 bases and J by 7 bases, and 4 bases separated the two germline ends. The CDR3 nucleotides are TGTGCCTGGAGTGTACGTAATGAGCAGTTCTTC. It codes for CAWSVRNEQFF.

The gene calls are TRBV20-1 and TRBJ1-5; a possible D gene is TRBD1 (5 bases). CDR1 DFQATT and CDR2 SNEGSKA come from the germline V gene (reference sequence). The V end was cut by 5 bases, the J end by 13 bases, with 21 bases between. The CDR3 contains 13 residues. Here the CDR3 reads CSAPSSEIRAQHF. CDR3 nucleotide sequence: TGCAGTGCTCCCAGTAGTGAAATCAGGGCTCAGCATTTT.

The table lists this clone with many counts. The chain employs TRBV11-2 and TRBJ2-1; D not certain. Germline CDR1 and CDR2: SGHAT and FQNNGV. The CDR3 runs 11 residues. V lost 4 bases and J lost 11, with 9 bases in between. CDR3 loop: CASSSGRKQFF. In nucleotides, the CDR3 is TGTGCCAGCAGCTCAGGAAGAAAGCAGTTCTTC.

The sample holds many counts of this clone. The chain links TRBV7-6 to TRBJ1-3, with TRBD1 as a possible D gene (6 bases). Germline values: CDR1 SGHVS, CDR2 FNYEAQ. The CDR3 is 14 amino acids. Trimming left V 2 bases short and J 2 bases short, with 7 bases between. In DNA, the CDR3 is TGTGCCAGCAGCTTATCAGGGGCTGGAAACACCATATATTTT. Its protein product is CASSLSGAGNTIYF.

In its sample, this clone was seen a few times. The chain is built from TRBV7-2 and TRBJ2-3; D is undetermined. The germline V gene has CDR1 SGHTA and CDR2 FQGNSA. CDR3 length: 12 residues. Between the trimmed V and J ends, which lost 2 bases and 5 bases, there was a span of 5 bases. The CDR3 DNA reads as TGTGCCAGCAGCTTATTTGGAGATACGCAGTATTTT. Translated: CASSLFGDTQYF. The full variable domain, in which reference TRBV7-2 and TRBJ2-3 provide the parts outside the CDR3, is GAGVSQSPSNKVTEKGKDVELRCDPISGHTALYWYRQSLGQGLEFLIYFQGNSAPDKSGLPSDRFSAERTGGSVSTLTIQRTQQEDSAVYLCASSLFGDTQYFGPGTRLTVL.

About this clone: The CDR3 carries no conserved terminal phenylalanine or tryptophan, so it likely arises from a read error. The chain is built from TRBV12-3 or TRBV12-4 and TRBJ2-3, with no clear D. The germline V and J ends were trimmed by 6 bases and 2 bases, with 12 bases remaining between them. The CDR3 has 14 amino acids. CDR3 in DNA: TGTGCCAGCAGCCTGGACGTATCCACAGATACGCAGTATCTT. Its protein is CASSLDVSTDTQYL.

The rearrangement joins TRBV7-9 to TRBJ1-2; TRBD1 aligns across 11 bases. Germline CDR1 reads SEHNR; CDR2 reads FQNEAQ (reference sequence). Trimming at V came to 4 bases and at J to 7 bases, leaving 8 bases not matched to a gene. The CDR3 length is 15 residues. CDR3 in DNA: TGTGCCAGCAGCTACGGACAGGGGGCGCCCTCTGGCTACACCTTC. Its protein is CASSYGQGAPSGYTF.